A selection of T cell receptor beta chains follows, all from one sample in a study of blood T cell repertoires in COVID-19. The repertoire was sequenced with immunoSEQ multiplex PCR; TCRdb's copy has only in-frame clones and lacks some. The sample has hundreds of thousands of clones, approximately 88% seen once. The sample taken for sequencing was peripheral blood. The receptors were sampled from a woman between 50 and 59 years old with COVID-19, enrolled during active disease. CDR3s include the opening cysteine and the closing phenylalanine or tryptophan. The D gene is left open where the match is weak. Where a row states a size, it is once, few, many or the class of an expanded clone; other rows omit it.

clone_size,d_call,j_call,v_call,cdr3_aa,cdr3_nt
-,TRBD1,TRBJ1-2,TRBV6-5,CASTRQGEVNGYTF,TGTGCCAGCACCCGCCAGGGGGAGGTGAACGGCTACACCTTC
-,-,TRBJ2-7,TRBV5-1,CASSSQGPPSYEQYF,TGCGCCAGCAGCTCCCAGGGCCCACCCTCCTACGAGCAGTACTTC
-,TRBD2,TRBJ2-1,TRBV3-1/TRBV3-2,CASSPQRGYNEQFF,TGTGCCAGCAGCCCACAGCGGGGGTACAATGAGCAGTTCTTC
-,-,TRBJ1-5,TRBV5-1,CASSLQVNQPQHF,TGCGCCAGCAGCTTGCAGGTTAATCAGCCCCAGCATTTT
-,-,TRBJ2-3,TRBV9,CASSVEGRPGDTQYF,TGTGCCAGCAGCGTAGAGGGGAGGCCGGGCGATACGCAGTATTTT
-,-,TRBJ2-2,TRBV9,CASSVEESVLGLLNGELFF,TGTGCCAGCAGCGTAGAGGAGTCGGTCCTAGGACTATTAAACGGGGAGCTGTTTTTT
once,-,TRBJ2-3,TRBV10-2,CASSGLTGVDLKSSTDTQYF,TGCGCCAGCAGTGGCCTAACGGGGGTGGATTTAAAATCTAGCACAGATACGCAGTATTTT
-,TRBD1,TRBJ2-2,TRBV5-1,CASSQQGPDTGELFF,TGCGCCAGCAGCCAACAGGGGCCGGACACCGGGGAGCTGTTTTTT
-,-,TRBJ2-5,TRBV21-1,CASSFPPRRVGTQYF,TGTGCCAGCAGCTTTCCCCCTCGGAGGGTTGGGACCCAGTACTTC
-,-,TRBJ2-1,TRBV5-5,CASSSWDTYNEQFF,TGTGCCAGCAGCTCGTGGGACACTTACAATGAGCAGTTCTTC
-,TRBD1,TRBJ1-1,TRBV10-3,CATGTGTEFEAFF,TGTGCCACCGGCACCGGGACAGAATTTGAAGCTTTCTTT
-,TRBD1,TRBJ1-1,TRBV7-2,CASSSRQGRAGHTEAFF,TGTGCCAGCAGCTCACGACAGGGGAGGGCTGGCCACACTGAAGCTTTCTTT
-,-,TRBJ2-7,TRBV5-1,CASSLPRGTDEQYF,TGCGCCAGCAGCTTACCAAGGGGGACCGACGAGCAGTACTTC
-,TRBD1,TRBJ1-4,TRBV13,CASTKQGYEKLFF,TGTGCCAGCACCAAACAGGGGTATGAAAAACTGTTTTTT
-,-,TRBJ2-3,TRBV6-4,CASSDSLGGGTDTQYF,TGTGCCAGCAGTGACTCGTTAGGCGGGGGCACAGATACGCAGTATTTT
-,-,TRBJ1-4,TRBV18,CASSPREGREKLFF,TGTGCCAGCTCACCACGGGAGGGCCGGGAAAAACTGTTTTTT
-,-,TRBJ2-3,TRBV6-6,CASSQTGQARGTDTQYF,TGTGCCAGCAGTCAAACAGGGCAAGCTCGGGGCACAGATACGCAGTATTTT
-,-,TRBJ1-2,TRBV20-1,CSASEMGAKSNYGYTF,TGCAGTGCTAGTGAGATGGGGGCAAAATCTAACTATGGCTACACCTTC
-,-,TRBJ1-1,TRBV7-6,CASSLAPGEGGTFF,TGTGCCAGCAGCTTAGCCCCAGGGGAGGGAGGGACTTTCTTT
-,-,TRBJ1-2,TRBV5-4,CASSFGGPYGYTF,TGTGCCAGCAGCTTCGGAGGCCCCTATGGCTACACCTTC
-,-,TRBJ2-7,TRBV27,CASSSSGGFYEQYF,-
few,-,TRBJ1-5,TRBV6-2/TRBV6-3,CASSYPPYGTTQPQHF,TGTGCCAGCAGTTACCCCCCCTATGGGACAACACAGCCCCAGCATTTT
-,TRBD2,TRBJ2-1,TRBV2,CASSISGGAVNEQFF,TGTGCCAGCAGTATAAGCGGGGGGGCCGTCAATGAGCAGTTCTTC
-,-,TRBJ1-1,TRBV6-5,CATLRSMNTEAFF,TGTGCCACCTTGAGGAGCATGAACACTGAAGCTTTCTTT
-,TRBD1,TRBJ1-6,TRBV7-6,CASSVGQGANSPLHF,TGTGCCAGCAGCGTCGGACAGGGGGCAAATTCACCCCTCCACTTT
once,-,TRBJ1-1,TRBV3-1/TRBV3-2,CASSQAANTEAFF,TGTGCCAGCAGCCAGGCCGCGAACACTGAAGCTTTCTTT
-,TRBD2,TRBJ2-3,TRBV7-2,CASSLGVGGGPTDTQYF,TGTGCCAGCAGCTTAGGGGTAGGCGGGGGGCCCACAGATACGCAGTATTTT
-,TRBD1,TRBJ1-2,TRBV30,CAWGDSPVYGYTF,TGTGCCTGGGGGGACAGCCCAGTATATGGCTACACCTTC
-,TRBD1,TRBJ2-7,TRBV5-1,CASSIQWTGGYEQYF,TGCGCCAGCAGCATTCAATGGACAGGGGGCTACGAGCAGTACTTC
-,-,TRBJ2-6,TRBV6-5,CASSYEGAGANVLTF,TGTGCCAGCAGTTACGAAGGGGCTGGGGCCAACGTCCTGACTTTC